Many counts were recorded for the clone carrying this T cell receptor (beta chain). This entry comes from a study of T cells in Graves' hyperthyroidism and ophthalmopathy. Researchers took RNA transcripts and amplified the TCR beta CDR3 regions from them. Using the HTBI primer set, a first-round RT-PCR was run on the TCR CDR3. TCRdb independently ran MiXCR on the multiplex PCR reads; one entry per CDR3 protein. The data show more than 300,000 distinct CDR3 sequences, with 15% to 20% seen just once and around a third held by the top ten. Isolation of PBMCs was performed on around 9.3 ml fresh peripheral blood. V was pared by 2 bases and J by 5 bases, with 16 bases between. This CDR3 spans 15 amino acids. Looked up from germline, CDR1 is MNHEY and CDR2 is SVGAGI.

This sequence originates from a woman aged 25 to 39 with Graves' hyperthyroidism that later progressed to Graves' ophthalmopathy. The sequenced sample consisted of blood. The J gene is TRBJ2-7, the V gene TRBV6-5; D remains ambiguous. The CDR3, as DNA: TGTGCCAGCAGTTACGGGCTCGATGTTACGGACGAGCAGTACTTC. This sequence encodes CASSYGLDVTDEQYF.